One TCR beta chain is described in this entry. The CDR3 has 14 amino acids. Trimming cost V 4 bases and J 6 bases, with 13 bases left between them. Germline CDR1 reads SGHNT; CDR2 reads YYREEE (reference sequence). The record originates from a study of blood T cell repertoires in COVID-19. Profiled with immunoSEQ multiplex PCR; TCRdb holds only in-frame clones, not every one. The sample shows a few hundred thousand clones, more than 70% of them seen only once. The V call is TRBV5-4, the J call TRBJ1-4, with D maybe TRBD1 (5 bases). Material: peripheral blood. The sequence came from a man younger than 35 who had recovered from COVID-19. The CDR3 DNA reads TGTGCCAGCAGCCGGACATCCCGGGATGAAAAACTGTTTTTT. It specifies CASSRTSRDEKLFF.